Listed below are T cell receptor beta chains from one sample, sequenced in a study of blood T cells in healthy people across ages. TCRdb fed the 5' RACE reads into MiXCR, producing one record per CDR3 protein. The sample records roughly 1.5 million distinct CDR3 sequences, approximately 42% being singletons. Sequenced sample: blood. The receptor source for this set is a woman aged 18-29 years in good health. CDR3s include the opening cysteine and the closing phenylalanine or tryptophan. Each record gives: clone size, D gene, CDR3 length, J gene, V gene, CDR3 protein, CDR3 DNA. A D gene is named only where the DNA matches it firmly. Clone size is shown for a subset of rows, as once, few, many or a class of expanded clone.

>NA|NA|15|TRBJ2-7|TRBV6-2/TRBV6-3
CASRSLIGIYDEQYF
TGTGCCAGCAGATCTCTAATAGGAATCTATGACGAGCAGTACTTC
>NA|TRBD1|14|TRBJ1-1|TRBV29-1
CSGGTGGFSTEAFF
TGCAGCGGGGGGACAGGGGGCTTTTCCACTGAAGCTTTCTTT
>few|NA|14|TRBJ1-2|TRBV12-3/TRBV12-4
CASSFRAHGYGYTF
TGTGCCAGCAGTTTTCGGGCCCATGGGTATGGCTACACCTTC
>few|NA|15|TRBJ2-1|TRBV2
CASSEARRGYNEQFF
TGTGCCAGCAGTGAAGCGCGGAGGGGCTACAATGAGCAGTTCTTC
>NA|NA|14|TRBJ2-7|TRBV29-1
CSAIGLASSYEQYF
TGCAGCGCCATCGGACTTGCTAGCTCCTACGAGCAGTACTTC
>few|NA|16|TRBJ1-6|TRBV7-2
CASSVRQAFNNSPLHF
TGTGCCAGCAGCGTTAGACAGGCTTTCAATAATTCACCCCTCCACTTT
>few|NA|14|TRBJ1-3|TRBV7-2
CASSLASSGNTIYF
TGTGCCAGCAGCTTAGCCTCCTCTGGAAACACCATATATTTT
>few|NA|11|TRBJ2-1|TRBV20-1
CSAFRAYEQFF
TGCAGTGCTTTCCGGGCGTATGAGCAGTTCTTC
>few|NA|16|TRBJ1-5|TRBV7-2
CASSLNGYDIALPQHF
TGTGCCAGCAGCTTGAATGGCTATGACATCGCTCTGCCCCAGCATTTT
>NA|NA|14|TRBJ2-7|TRBV28
CASSSPRHSYEQYF
TGTGCCAGCAGCTCGCCCAGGCACTCCTACGAGCAGTACTTC
>NA|TRBD1|12|TRBJ2-1|TRBV28
CASSLQTGKQFF
TGTGCCAGCAGCCTCCAGACAGGGAAGCAGTTCTTC
>few|NA|16|TRBJ1-2|TRBV7-9
CASSFGLQPGDFGYTF
TGTGCCAGCAGCTTCGGGCTACAACCTGGGGACTTTGGCTACACCTTC
>once|TRBD2|14|TRBJ2-5|TRBV25-1
CASSSGGVGETQYF
TGTGCCAGCAGCTCGGGGGGGGTCGGAGAGACCCAGTACTTC
>few|NA|18|TRBJ1-5|TRBV12-3/TRBV12-4
CASSFRADQTTGNQPQHF
TGTGCCAGCAGTTTTCGGGCGGACCAGACCACCGGCAATCAGCCCCAGCATTTT
>NA|NA|14|TRBJ2-3|TRBV28
CASSTDRFLQPQYF
TGTGCCAGCAGTACTGACAGGTTCTTACAGCCCCAGTATTTT
>NA|TRBD2|16|TRBJ2-5|TRBV4-2
CASSQDRVAGGNEQYF
TGTGCCAGCAGCCAAGATAGGGTAGCGGGAGGCAATGAGCAGTACTTC
>NA|TRBD1|14|TRBJ2-7|TRBV4-2
CASSQVRQGYEQYF
TGTGCCAGCAGCCAAGTACGACAGGGCTACGAGCAGTACTTC
>NA|TRBD2|16|TRBJ2-3|TRBV7-9
CASSLVRRGYTDTQYF
TGTGCCAGCAGCTTAGTTCGGCGGGGGTACACAGATACGCAGTATTTT
>NA|NA|14|TRBJ2-6|TRBV7-2
CASSFDVLANVLTF
TGTGCCAGCAGCTTCGATGTGCTGGCCAACGTCCTGACTTTC
>many|NA|14|TRBJ2-7|TRBV20-1
CSARGLEGSYEQYF
TGCAGTGCTAGGGGGCTGGAAGGTTCCTACGAGCAGTACTTC
>NA|NA|16|TRBJ2-1|TRBV28
CASRPRTASSYNEQFF
TGTGCCAGCAGACCCAGGACCGCGAGCTCCTACAATGAGCAGTTCTTC
>many|NA|13|TRBJ1-1|TRBV6-1
CASSRLADTEAFF
TGTGCCAGCAGCCGCCTTGCGGACACTGAAGCTTTCTTT
>few|TRBD2|16|TRBJ2-5|TRBV6-2/TRBV6-3
CASRRPTSGQQETQYF
TGTGCCAGCAGAAGACCGACTAGCGGGCAACAAGAGACCCAGTACTTC
>few|NA|15|TRBJ1-1|TRBV4-3
CASSPDPRGPAEAFF
TGCGCCAGCAGCCCCGATCCACGGGGACCGGCAGAAGCTTTCTTT
>NA|TRBD1|13|TRBJ2-7|TRBV20-1
CSATDRTDYEQYF
TGCAGTGCTACGGACAGGACCGACTACGAGCAGTACTTC